A single sample gave rise to the 20 T cell receptor beta chains below, sequenced in a study of Graves' ophthalmopathy and Graves' hyperthyroidism. Amplified material comprised TCR beta CDR3 regions derived from RNA transcripts. The first round was an RT-PCR with HTBI primers, and the second round was a multiplex PCR. Using its own MiXCR run on the multiplex PCR reads, TCRdb lists one record per CDR3 protein. The sample yields about 180,000 distinct CDR3 sequences, 30% to 45% seen once. Sequencing was carried out using peripheral blood. The source is a woman aged 40 to 50 with Graves' ophthalmopathy.

This clonotype was observed a few times. The CDR3 nucleotides read TGTGCCAGCAGTAAGACAGGGGATAATTCACCCCTCCACTTT. It codes for CASSKTGDNSPLHF. The chain couples TRBV6-1 to TRBJ1-6; 8 bases line up with TRBD1. The ends lost 5 bases at V and 5 bases at J; junction bases unmatched: 2. CDR1 MNHNS and CDR2 SASEGT come from the germline V gene. The CDR3 contains 14 residues.

The chain uses TRBV6-1 and TRBJ2-7; TRBD1 matches 8 bases. With V trimmed by 6 bases and J by 3 bases, 7 bases remained unmatched. The germline V gene has CDR1 MNHNS and CDR2 SASEGT. The length of the CDR3 is 14 residues. Here the CDR3 reads CASRTTGVVYEQYF. CDR3 nucleotides: TGTGCCAGCAGGACGACAGGGGTGGTCTACGAGCAGTACTTC.

This clonotype was seen ten or more times. This chain joins TRBV28 and TRBJ2-3, with 10 bases fitting TRBD2. V lost 3 bases, J lost 2 bases, and 2 bases stayed unmatched. The germline gives CDR1 MDHEN, CDR2 SYDVKM. CDR3 length: 15 residues. The CDR3 DNA is TGTGCCAGCAGTTTGACTAGCGGGCTCACAGATACGCAGTATTTT. It is translated as CASSLTSGLTDTQYF.

This clonotype was picked up many times. The chain's CDR3 is CASSERMTGRGALNEQFF. CDR3 nucleotides: TGTGCCAGCAGTGAGAGAATGACGGGACGAGGCGCCCTCAATGAGCAGTTCTTC. This chain uses TRBV2 with TRBJ2-1; D possibly uses TRBD1 or TRBD2 (5 bases each). Per germline, CDR1 SNHLY and CDR2 FYNNEI. The CDR3 loop spans 18 amino acids. Trimming took off 3 bases at V and 6 bases at J, with 24 bases between the two ends.

This clonotype has ten or more counts. The chain employs TRBV6-5 and TRBJ2-2; the D gene is possibly TRBD1 (6 bases). V was cut by 5 bases and J by 1 base, with 14 bases left in between. Looked up from germline, CDR1 is MNHEY and CDR2 is SVGAGI. The CDR3 is 16 amino acids. The CDR3 region has the DNA TGTGCCAGCAGTCCCTTAGGGGGAGAGAACACCGGGGAGCTGTTTTTT. Its protein product is CASSPLGGENTGELFF.

This clonotype was counted ten times or more. The V gene is TRBV20-1, the J gene TRBJ1-6, with 8 bases aligning to TRBD1. The CDR3 sequence is 14 residues long. The V gene end was trimmed by 6 bases and the J gene end by 6 bases; junction bases not matched to a gene: 7. Germline loops: CDR1 DFQATT, CDR2 SNEGSKA (reference sequence). In DNA, the CDR3 is TGCAGTGCGCTACCAGGGGGCACTAATTCACCCCTCCACTTT. As protein: CSALPGGTNSPLHF.

This clonotype has more than one count but fewer than ten. This chain joins TRBV30 and TRBJ1-1, with 8 positions matching TRBD1. In germline, CDR1 is GTSNPN, CDR2 SVGIG (reference sequence). The CDR3 covers 12 residues. V shed 4 bases, J shed 5 bases, and the junction held 3 bases outside the gene matches. In nucleotides, the CDR3 is TGTGCCTGGAACCGACAGGGGACTGAAGCTTTCTTT. As protein: CAWNRQGTEAFF.

This chain links TRBV7-6 with TRBJ2-2, with D tentatively TRBD1 (7 bases). This CDR3 region has 18 residues. V was trimmed by 5 bases and J by 7 bases, leaving 26 bases between them. Germline CDR1 is SGHVS and CDR2 is FNYEAQ. The CDR3 region is CASSLHRRQGGGYGELFF. CDR3 DNA sequence: TGTGCCAGCAGCCTCCATCGCCGACAGGGAGGCGGTTACGGGGAGCTGTTTTTT.

This clonotype was observed many times. The chain combines TRBV6-4 with TRBJ2-7; TRBD2 matches 14 bases. V was pared by 0 bases and J by 4 bases, with 2 bases of the junction left unmatched. The length of the CDR3 is 16 residues. Germline loops: CDR1 MRHNA, CDR2 SNTAGT. CDR3 sequence reads: CASSDSGTSGRYEQYF. The DNA for the CDR3 is TGTGCCAGCAGTGACTCCGGGACTAGCGGGAGATACGAGCAGTACTTC.

This clonotype was counted ten times or more. This rearrangement joins TRBV19 to TRBJ2-7, with TRBD1 identical over 7 bases. Germline V lookup: CDR1 LNHDA, CDR2 SQIVND (reference sequence). The CDR3 has 15 residues. V trimming: 6 bases; J trimming: 3 bases; junction bases outside the gene matches: 11. The CDR3 nucleotides read TGTGCCAGTAGCGATTCCGGGACAGCGATCTACGAGCAGTACTTC. It is translated as CASSDSGTAIYEQYF.

This clonotype occurred many times. V usage is TRBV28 and J usage is TRBJ1-5; a possible D gene is TRBD1 (6 bases). This CDR3 comprises 17 residues. CDR1 is MDHEN, CDR2 SYDVKM, per germline. V was trimmed by 7 bases and J by 4 bases, leaving 23 bases between them. CDR3 in amino acids: CASTPLSEDRRNQPQHF. The CDR3 DNA reads as TGTGCCAGCACCCCACTTTCAGAAGACAGGAGGAATCAGCCCCAGCATTTT.

The chain joins TRBV12-3 or TRBV12-4 to TRBJ2-7, with 8 bases matching TRBD1. The V segment lost 6 bases and the J segment 3 bases; nucleotides outside the gene matches: 7. This CDR3 has 14 amino acids. CDR3 region: CASRLGTGRYEQYF. In DNA, the CDR3 is TGTGCCAGCAGGTTGGGGACAGGACGCTACGAGCAGTACTTC.

This clonotype showed up many times. The chain uses TRBV11-2 and TRBJ2-5; the D call may be TRBD1 or TRBD2 (7 bases each). This CDR3 contains 14 residues. Trimming shortened V by 6 bases and J by 5 bases, and 16 bases separated the two germline ends. From germline, CDR1 is SGHAT and CDR2 FQNNGV. The CDR3 DNA follows: TGTGCCAGCAGGGATCAGGGGGGGACGGAGACCCAGTACTTC. This translates into CASRDQGGTETQYF.

The CDR3 reads CASSPTGGRWIYQPQHF. For the CDR3, the DNA is TGTGCCAGCAGTCCTACGGGGGGAAGGTGGATATATCAGCCCCAGCATTTT. The chain recombines TRBV6-1 with TRBJ1-5; tentatively, D is TRBD1 (5 bases). This CDR3 contains 17 residues. Germline V gene sequence: CDR1 MNHNS, CDR2 SASEGT. Trimming stripped 5 bases from V and 5 bases from J, with 22 bases between.

This clonotype appeared many times. This chain uses TRBV7-2 with TRBJ2-2; a possible D gene is TRBD1 (5 bases). V was shortened by 5 bases and J by 3 bases, with 10 bases between the two germline ends. The CDR3 sequence is 14 residues long. CDR1 is SGHTA, CDR2 FQGNSA, per germline. CDR3 DNA: TGTGCCAGCAGCGAGCTCAGGGACACCGGGGAGCTGTTTTTT. Protein: CASSELRDTGELFF. The full variable domain, in which reference TRBV7-2 and TRBJ2-2 provide the parts outside the CDR3, is GAGVSQSPSNKVTEKGKDVELRCDPISGHTALYWYRQSLGQGLEFLIYFQGNSAPDKSGLPSDRFSAERTGGSVSTLTIQRTQQEDSAVYLCASSELRDTGELFFGEGSRLTVL.

Only one count was recorded for this clonotype. The chain combines TRBV12-3 or TRBV12-4 with TRBJ1-1; a possible D gene is TRBD1 (5 bases). CDR3 size: 13 residues. The ends were cut back, 8 bases at V and 4 bases at J, with 14 bases in the middle. CDR3 amino acids: CASSLSGSTEAFF. The DNA for the CDR3 is TGTGCCAGCTCCCTCTCAGGGTCCACTGAAGCTTTCTTT.

This clonotype showed up many times. One junction end does not reproduce the germline sequence, and a read error may be involved. The CDR3 loop reads CANSPPGLLSYEQYF. In DNA form, the CDR3 reads TGCGCCAACAGCCCCCCGGGCCTCCTCAGCTACGAGCAGTACTTC. The V and J genes are TRBV4-1 and TRBJ2-7, with D uncertain. Looked up from germline, CDR1 is MGHRA and CDR2 is YSYEKL. This CDR3 is built from 15 residues.

This clonotype was counted many times. The V call is TRBV5-4, the J call TRBJ2-7; 9 bases align to TRBD1. CDR3 length: 14 amino acids. V lost 4 bases, J lost 2 bases, and 4 bases stayed unmatched. Germline V lookup: CDR1 SGHNT, CDR2 YYREEE (reference sequence). DNA of the CDR3: TGTGCCAGCAGCCCGGACAGGGGAACCTACGAGCAGTACTTC. It codes for CASSPDRGTYEQYF.

The sample holds many counts of this clonotype. The CDR3 is CASSLYRGPSYGYTF. The DNA for the CDR3 is TGTGCCAGCAGCTTGTACAGGGGGCCCTCCTATGGCTACACCTTC. The chain is built from TRBV5-5 and TRBJ1-2; 9 bases are a match to TRBD1. This CDR3 is built from 15 residues. Trimming cost V 1 base and J 4 bases; bases outside gene matches: 5. Per germline, CDR1 SGHKS and CDR2 YYEKEE (reference sequence).

This clonotype was picked up many times. This chain's CDR3 is CSAGTGQGTGYTF. CDR3 in DNA: TGCAGTGCTGGGACGGGACAGGGTACTGGCTACACCTTC. This chain links TRBV20-1 with TRBJ1-2; 9 positions match TRBD1. This CDR3 region has 13 residues. Germline CDR1 DFQATT, CDR2 SNEGSKA (reference sequence). The V gene end was trimmed by 5 bases and the J gene end by 7 bases; junction bases not matched to a gene: 8.